One sample yielded the 28 T cell receptor beta chains listed below, sequenced in a study of T-cell reconstitution after alpha-beta-depleted transplantation in children. It was with unique molecular identifiers that the TCRbeta library was prepared. TCRdb analysed the PCR reads with MiXCR anew, one entry per CDR3 protein. The sample records some 490,000 distinct CDR3 sequences, roughly an eighth being singletons. The input for sequencing was PBMCs from the stem cell graft donor, taken from the stem cell graft. The receptor set was obtained from a human donor who donated a stem cell graft to a child with combined immunodeficiency.

This clonotype was recorded a few times. The J gene is TRBJ2-1, the V gene TRBV15; D possibly matches TRBD1 or TRBD2 (5 bases each). Trimming pared 0 bases from V and 9 bases from J, leaving 9 bases between. Germline CDR1 and CDR2: LNHNV and YYDKDF (reference sequence). The length of the CDR3 is 13 residues. The CDR3 DNA sequence: TGTGCCACCAGCAGAGACCGGGGCGCTGAGCAGTTCTTC. It codes for CATSRDRGAEQFF.

In its sample, this clonotype was seen a few times. The genes are TRBV5-5 and TRBJ1-3; TRBD1 might be the D (5 bases). CDR1 and CDR2 from the germline V gene are SGHKS and YYEKEE (reference sequence). This CDR3 has 15 residues. V shed 0 bases and J shed 3 bases, with 10 bases lying between them. CDR3 DNA sequence: TGTGCCAGCAGCTTGGGGTGGGGCTTTGGAAACACCATATATTTT. This codes for CASSLGWGFGNTIYF.

This chain joins TRBV28 and TRBJ1-5; perhaps TRBD1 as D (5 bases). V was trimmed by 4 bases and J by 7 bases, leaving 17 bases between them. CDR1 is MDHEN, CDR2 SYDVKM, per germline. The CDR3 covers 15 residues. The CDR3 sequence: CASSSGGGRVQPQHF. The CDR3, as DNA: TGTGCCAGCAGTTCTGGGGGGGGGAGAGTGCAGCCCCAGCATTTT. The full variable domain, rest sourced from reference TRBV28 and TRBJ1-5, is DVKVTQSSRYLVKRTGEKVFLECVQDMDHENMFWYRQDPGLGLRLIYFSYDVKMKEKGDIPEGYSVSREKKERFSLILESASTNQTSMYLCASSSGGGRVQPQHFGDGTRLSIL.

The table lists this clonotype with many counts. The rearrangement uses TRBV12-3 or TRBV12-4 and TRBJ2-7, with D perhaps TRBD1 or TRBD2 (5 bases each). The CDR3 extends over 15 amino acids. V gave up 5 bases and J gave up 2 bases, with 16 bases separating them. CDR3 region: CASSPPRAGPYEQYF. CDR3 in DNA: TGTGCCAGCAGTCCCCCGAGGGCAGGGCCCTACGAGCAGTACTTC.

There are a few counts of this clonotype. The gene calls are TRBV6-5 and TRBJ2-7, with D possibly called TRBD1 or TRBD2 (6 bases each). Deletions cut 0 bases from V and 9 bases from J, with 15 bases between. Per the germline V gene, CDR1 is MNHEY and CDR2 is SVGAGI. This CDR3 is built from 14 residues. CDR3 loop: CASSYSGGARGQYF. CDR3 sequence (DNA): TGTGCCAGCAGTTACTCAGGCGGGGCCAGGGGGCAGTACTTC.

This rearrangement joins TRBV28 to TRBJ2-7; no definite D call. The germline gives CDR1 MDHEN, CDR2 SYDVKM. V gave up 4 bases and J gave up 1 base, with 11 bases separating them. This CDR3 contains 14 residues. CDR3 sequence reads: CASSSLVKSYEQYF. In DNA form, the CDR3 reads TGTGCCAGCAGTTCCTTAGTAAAATCCTACGAGCAGTACTTC.

This clonotype was recorded a few times. The chain links TRBV11-3 to TRBJ2-1; 10 nucleotides line up with TRBD1. The CDR3 runs to 15 residues. Losses at the gene ends were 3 bases for V and 7 bases for J; bases not matched to a gene: 6. Looked up from germline, CDR1 is SGHNT and CDR2 is YENEEA. CDR3 amino acids: CASSFRQGARNEQFF. The DNA for the CDR3 is TGTGCCAGCAGCTTCAGACAGGGGGCGCGAAATGAGCAGTTCTTC.

This clonotype was counted between two and nine times. J is TRBJ2-7 and V is TRBV27, with D tentatively TRBD2 (6 bases). V lost 3 bases and J lost 6, with 21 bases in between. This CDR3 is 16 amino acids long. The V gene's germline CDR1 is MNHEY and CDR2 SMNVEV (reference sequence). The CDR3 is CASSFSAGFRVGEQYF. The CDR3 DNA reads TGTGCCAGCAGTTTCTCGGCGGGATTCCGCGTTGGCGAGCAGTACTTC.

The table lists this clonotype with many counts. The chain recombines TRBV9 with TRBJ1-2, with D possibly being TRBD1 (6 bases). Per germline, CDR1 SGDLS and CDR2 YYNGEE. This CDR3 has 14 residues. V gave up 3 bases and J gave up 9 bases, with 18 bases separating them. This chain's CDR3 is CASSDNRQAGRYTF. CDR3 in DNA: TGTGCCAGCAGCGACAATAGACAGGCAGGACGCTACACCTTC. Full variable domain (remainder filled in from reference TRBV9 and TRBJ1-2): DSGVTQTPKHLITATGQRVTLRCSPRSGDLSVYWYQQSLDQGLQFLIQYYNGEERAKGNILERFSAQQFPDLHSELNLSSLELGDSALYFCASSDNRQAGRYTFGSGTRLTVV.

This clonotype was seen a handful of times. The gene calls are TRBV24-1 and TRBJ2-2; 9 bases map to TRBD1. The CDR3 totals 15 residues. The junction had 3 bases not matched to a gene; V was cut back by 4 bases and J by 4 bases. Germline V lookup: CDR1 KGHDR, CDR2 SFDVKD. This CDR3 is CATSEGQGATGELFF. CDR3 sequence (DNA): TGTGCCACCAGTGAGGGACAGGGAGCCACCGGGGAGCTGTTTTTT.

This sequence joins TRBV7-3 and TRBJ2-3; tentative D call: TRBD1 (5 bases). The V and J ends lost 5 bases and 4 bases respectively, with 16 bases between them. The CDR3 consists of 15 residues. Germline V gene data show CDR1 as SGHTA and CDR2 as FQGTGA. The CDR3 nucleotides are TGTGCCAGCAGCATAGGGTCCAGGGTAGCAGATACGCAGTATTTT. Amino acid sequence: CASSIGSRVADTQYF. Full variable domain (missing parts from reference TRBV7-3 and TRBJ2-3): GAGVSQTPSNKVTEKGKYVELRCDPISGHTALYWYRQSLGQGPEFLIYFQGTGAADDSGLPNDRFFAVRPEGSVSTLKIQRTERGDSAVYLCASSIGSRVADTQYFGPGTRLTVL.

The rearrangement uses TRBV29-1 and TRBJ1-2; TRBD1 agrees at 8 bases. Germline CDR1 and CDR2: SQVTM and ANQGSEA. This CDR3 contains 12 residues. The V segment lost 8 bases and the J segment 2 bases; nucleotides outside the gene matches: 4. CDR3 sequence reads: CSIRTGNYGYTF. CDR3 in DNA: TGCAGCATACGGACAGGGAACTATGGCTACACCTTC.

The chain is built from TRBV18 and TRBJ1-2; D not certain. V was cut by 6 bases and J by 4 bases, with 6 bases left in between. Germline V lookup: CDR1 KGHSH, CDR2 LQKENI. CDR3 length equals 11 residues. CDR3 in DNA: TGTGCCAGCTCCGGGTCCTATGGCTACACCTTC. Translating gives CASSGSYGYTF.

This clonotype was found many times. V usage is TRBV29-1 and J usage is TRBJ2-7; unclear D gene. Germline CDR1 reads SQVTM; CDR2 reads ANQGSEA. This CDR3 has 12 residues. V was clipped by 0 bases and J by 4 bases, with 7 bases between them. The CDR3 region is CSVEDSLYEQYF. In nucleotides, the CDR3 is TGCAGCGTTGAAGATTCACTTTACGAGCAGTACTTC.

The chain is built from TRBV10-3 and TRBJ1-1; D is ambiguous. The germline gives CDR1 ENHRY, CDR2 SYGVKD. CDR3 size: 14 residues. Trimming shortened V by 7 bases and J by 1 base, and 13 bases separated the two germline ends. CDR3 amino acids: CAITATGQNTEAFF. In DNA form, the CDR3 reads TGTGCCATCACCGCGACGGGCCAGAACACTGAAGCTTTCTTT.

The V gene is TRBV5-6, the J gene TRBJ2-3; no definite D call. CDR1 SGHDT and CDR2 YYEEEE come from the germline V gene. V shed 4 bases and J shed 2 bases, with 11 bases lying between them. The CDR3 has 14 amino acids. The CDR3 is CASSLRRNTDTQYF. In nucleotides, the CDR3 is TGTGCCAGCAGCCTCCGCCGGAACACAGATACGCAGTATTTT.

The V and J genes are TRBV4-2 and TRBJ2-1; 8 nucleotides agree with TRBD2. Germline CDR1 LGHNA, CDR2 YNFKEQ. The trim removed 0 bases at V and 9 bases at J, leaving 7 bases unmatched. CDR3 size: 15 residues. As DNA, the CDR3 is TGTGCCAGCAGCCAAGATATTCGGGGGGGCTCTGAGCAGTTCTTC. Translation: CASSQDIRGGSEQFF.

This clonotype was recorded at least ten times. The chain carries TRBV5-8 and TRBJ1-1; D not resolved. The CDR3 length is 13 residues. V was clipped by 5 bases and J by 5 bases, with 13 bases between them. Germline V gene data show CDR1 as SGHTS and CDR2 as YDEGEE. This CDR3 reads CASSPGLRTEAFF. The CDR3 DNA follows: TGTGCCAGCAGTCCTGGTTTGCGGACTGAAGCTTTCTTT. The variable domain in full, with the rest retrieved from reference TRBV5-8 and TRBJ1-1, is EAGVTQSPTHLIKTRGQQATLRCSPISGHTSVYWYQQALGLGLQFLLWYDEGEERNRGNFPPRFSGRQFPNYSSELNVNALELEDSALYLCASSPGLRTEAFFGQGTRLTVV.

The chain has TRBV12-3 or TRBV12-4 and TRBJ2-1, with TRBD2 identical over 10 bases. The CDR3 runs to 16 residues. The ends lost 1 base at V and 4 bases at J; junction bases unmatched: 4. The CDR3 bases are TGTGCCAGCAGTTTAGGCCCAGCGGGGGGGTACAATGAGCAGTTCTTC. Translating gives CASSLGPAGGYNEQFF.

V usage is TRBV25-1 and J usage is TRBJ2-5, with TRBD1 matching 9 bases. V lost 3 bases and J lost 5; bases outside the gene matches: 7. Germline V CDR1 and CDR2: MGHDK, SYGVNS. The CDR3 is made up of 15 amino acids. The CDR3 here is CASSEGQGLWETQYF. The CDR3 bases are TGTGCCAGCAGTGAGGGACAGGGTTTATGGGAGACCCAGTACTTC.

This chain joins TRBV18 and TRBJ2-3; 7 bases are shared with TRBD1. The length of the CDR3 is 16 residues. Germline CDR1 reads KGHSH; CDR2 reads LQKENI. Germline trimming cut 3 bases from V and 0 bases from J; bases unmatched to any gene: 6. The DNA of the CDR3 is TGTGCCAGCTCACCCGGAGACAGGGTCAGCACAGATACGCAGTATTTT. Translating it yields CASSPGDRVSTDTQYF.

The gene calls are TRBV5-1 and TRBJ2-3; maybe TRBD2 (5 bases). V was clipped by 4 bases and J by 2 bases, with 14 bases between them. The CDR3 spans 15 residues. In germline, CDR1 is SGHRS, CDR2 YFSETQ. DNA for the CDR3: TGCGCCAGCAGCAAATCTAGCACCAACACAGATACGCAGTATTTT. It translates to CASSKSSTNTDTQYF.

With respect to this clonotype: One end of the junction is discordant with germline, which a read error may explain. The chain employs TRBV25-1 and TRBJ2-5, with 13 bases fitting TRBD2. Germline V CDR1 and CDR2: MGHDK, SYGVNS. This CDR3 has 12 amino acids. CDR3 nucleotide sequence: TGTGCCAGCGGGACTAGCGGGGAGACCAAGTACTTC. This sequence encodes CASGTSGETKYF.

This clonotype was found many times. The genes are TRBV5-1 and TRBJ2-2, with D possibly being TRBD1 (5 bases). V dropped 1 base and J dropped 1 base, with 11 bases sitting between them. Germline values: CDR1 SGHRS, CDR2 YFSETQ. The CDR3 contains 16 residues. In DNA form, the CDR3 reads TGCGCCAGCAGCTTGCAAGGGCAGGGGAACACCGGGGAGCTGTTTTTT. Protein product: CASSLQGQGNTGELFF.

This clonotype turned up a few times. The CDR3 DNA is TGTGCCAGCAGTTTAGGAAGGGGGATTTGGGCCACAGATACGCAGTATTTT. Translation: CASSLGRGIWATDTQYF. The chain employs TRBV27 and TRBJ2-3; maybe TRBD1 (6 bases). This CDR3 comprises 17 residues. V was trimmed by 2 bases and J by 2 bases, leaving 17 bases between them. Looked up from germline, CDR1 is MNHEY and CDR2 is SMNVEV (reference sequence).

In this sample, this clonotype turned up a few times. The chain links TRBV4-3 to TRBJ2-7; D is perhaps TRBD2 (6 bases). Trimming removed 1 base from V and 4 bases from J, with 17 bases in between. Germline values: CDR1 LGHNA, CDR2 YSLEER. This CDR3 has 16 residues. CDR3 region: CASSQGSGREVYEQYF. CDR3 DNA: TGCGCCAGCAGCCAAGGTAGCGGAAGGGAGGTTTACGAGCAGTACTTC.

The V and J genes are TRBV20-1 and TRBJ1-1; D is ambiguous. The CDR3 sequence is 13 residues long. Trimming took off 5 bases at V and 5 bases at J, with 15 bases between the two ends. The germline gives CDR1 DFQATT, CDR2 SNEGSKA (reference sequence). CDR3 nucleotide sequence: TGCAGTGCTGACACATGGAGTTCGACTGAAGCTTTCTTT. Translated: CSADTWSSTEAFF.

This clonotype was counted ten times or more. The genes are TRBV18 and TRBJ2-2; D is unresolved. The V gene's germline CDR1 is KGHSH and CDR2 LQKENI. This CDR3 has 13 residues. The V end lost 2 bases, the J end lost 6 bases, and 7 bases lay between the germline ends. CDR3 DNA: TGTGCCAGCTCACCAGCGAAATCCGGGGAGCTGTTTTTT. Translation: CASSPAKSGELFF.